The present T cell receptor beta chain was sequenced within a study of shared clonotypes between healthy human individuals. Findings and limits, study-wide: Estimated clonotype richness was generally higher in naive than memory subsets. For naive CD4 cells, around 5% of clonotypes were shared across a handful of donors. Clonotypes shared by all four sorted-subset donors had higher generation probabilities than non-shared clonotypes.

In regard to this clone: Its matching antigen is unknown.

TCRdb's table, derived via immunoSEQ multiplex PCR, lists solely in-frame clones and lacks some. The sample consists of around 2.3 million clones, approximately 94% of them appearing once. V lost 6 bases, J lost 8 bases, and 3 bases stayed unmatched. Germline CDR1 reads ENHRY; CDR2 reads SYGVKD. The CDR3 is 11 residues long. V is TRBV10-3 and J is TRBJ1-1; 7 positions match TRBD1. The sample comprised naive CD4+ T cells sorted from blood. Subset defined: CD45RA+ positively selected. The source is a man between 18 and 29 years old in good health. CDR3 nucleotides: TGTGCCATCAGCGGGACAGTGGAAGCTTTCTTT. Translating it yields CAISGTVEAFF.